A single sample is the source of the 19 T cell receptor beta chains below, sequenced in a study of Ad26.COV2.S vaccination and SARS-CoV-2 variants. Produced via immunoSEQ multiplex PCR; TCRdb's table is partial and in-frame only. Of just over 350,000 clones in the sample, roughly nine tenths are singletons; the top ten hold 3.9%. This material consisted of peripheral blood, taken after recovery from COVID-19. Receptors were obtained from a human donor who had recovered from COVID-19.

The chain is built from TRBV6-2 or TRBV6-3 and TRBJ2-7, with 12 bases that match TRBD2. Germline loops: CDR1 MNHEY, CDR2 SVGEGT. CDR3 length: 14 amino acids. J lost 7 bases, V lost 6 bases, and 7 bases had no gene match. The CDR3 nucleotides are TGTGCCAGCAGCCTGACTAGCGGGGGCCTGGAGCAGTACTTC. This sequence encodes CASSLTSGGLEQYF.

This chain uses TRBV25-1 with TRBJ2-1; 9 bases agree with TRBD2. The CDR3 has 16 amino acids. J lost 6 bases, V lost 2 bases, and 8 bases had no gene match. Germline V lookup: CDR1 MGHDK, CDR2 SYGVNS. As DNA, the CDR3 is TGTGCCAGCAGTGAACCCAGCGGGGGGCCTATCAATGAGCAGTTCTTC. This translates into CASSEPSGGPINEQFF.

V gene TRBV7-2 combines with J gene TRBJ2-7; 8 bases line up with TRBD2. V was pared by 2 bases and J by 3 bases, with 6 bases of the junction left unmatched. This CDR3 is 15 amino acids long. CDR1 is SGHTA, CDR2 FQGNSA, per germline. The CDR3 coding sequence is TGTGCCAGCAGCTTAAACCCGAGCGGGGGCTACGAGCAGTACTTC. Amino acids: CASSLNPSGGYEQYF.

The chain carries TRBV9 and TRBJ1-5; D might be TRBD1 (5 bases). Germline V gene data show CDR1 as SGDLS and CDR2 as YYNGEE. The CDR3 is 16 residues long. V lost 0 bases to trimming and J lost 0 bases, with 10 bases between them. This chain's CDR3 is CASSVGGWGSNQPQHF. The CDR3 DNA sequence: TGTGCCAGCAGCGTAGGGGGGTGGGGTAGCAATCAGCCCCAGCATTTT.

The chain uses TRBV5-4 and TRBJ2-3, with TRBD2 as a possible D gene (5 bases). This CDR3 contains 18 residues. Germline CDR1 reads SGHNT; CDR2 reads YYREEE (reference sequence). Deletions cut 4 bases from V and 0 bases from J, with 21 bases between. Here the CDR3 DNA reads TGTGCCAGCAGCCGGGCGGGCCGACTCGGAGACAGCACAGATACGCAGTATTTT. Translating gives CASSRAGRLGDSTDTQYF. Full variable domain (remainder filled in from reference TRBV5-4 and TRBJ2-3): ETGVTQSPTHLIKTRGQQVTLRCSSQSGHNTVSWYQQALGQGPQFIFQYYREEENGRGNFPPRFSGLQFPNYSSELNVNALELDDSALYLCASSRAGRLGDSTDTQYFGPGTRLTVL.

This chain connects TRBV27 to TRBJ2-3; no reliable D call. CDR3 size: 14 residues. Per the germline V gene, CDR1 is MNHEY and CDR2 is SMNVEV (reference sequence). V lost 0 bases and J 2 bases, leaving 6 bases between the germline ends. CDR3 sequence (DNA): TGTGCCAGCAGTTTATCTAGGCCCACAGATACGCAGTATTTT. Translated: CASSLSRPTDTQYF.

The V gene is TRBV27, the J gene TRBJ1-2, with a tentative D call TRBD1 (6 bases). This CDR3 region has 13 residues. Trimming pared 5 bases from V and 6 bases from J, leaving 13 bases between. From germline, CDR1 is MNHEY and CDR2 SMNVEV (reference sequence). For the CDR3, the DNA is TGTGCCAGCAGTACCAGGGGTGGTCATGGCTACACCTTC. As protein: CASSTRGGHGYTF.

In this sample, this clone turned up once. This rearrangement joins TRBV19 to TRBJ2-7, with a possible D match to TRBD1 (5 bases). The V end lost 5 bases, the J end lost 6 bases, and 8 bases lay between the germline ends. The CDR3 length is 11 residues. The germline V gene has CDR1 LNHDA and CDR2 SQIVND (reference sequence). The CDR3 nucleotides read TGTGCCAGTAGTTTCGACAGCGAGCAGTACTTC. This gives the protein CASSFDSEQYF.

This clone was observed once. CDR3 protein: CASSPSADRNEQYF. CDR3 DNA: TGTGCCAGCAGCCCGTCCGCCGACAGAAACGAGCAGTACTTC. V and J are TRBV7-2 and TRBJ2-7; D might be TRBD1 (5 bases). CDR1 SGHTA and CDR2 FQGNSA come from the germline V gene. Trimming removed 5 bases from V and 5 bases from J, with 16 bases in between. The CDR3 runs 14 residues.

The chain links TRBV19 to TRBJ1-6, with D possibly TRBD1 on 6 matching bases. Germline values: CDR1 LNHDA, CDR2 SQIVND (reference sequence). The germline V and J ends were trimmed by 5 bases and 7 bases, with 18 bases remaining between them. This CDR3 is built from 16 residues. The CDR3 DNA reads TGTGCCAGTAGTCCCCGGACAGTAGTGGCGAATTCACCCCTCCACTTT. Amino acid sequence: CASSPRTVVANSPLHF. Full variable domain (remainder filled in from reference TRBV19 and TRBJ1-6): DGGITQSPKYLFRKEGQNVTLSCEQNLNHDAMYWYRQDPGQGLRLIYYSQIVNDFQKGDIAEGYSVSREKKESFPLTVTSAQKNPTAFYLCASSPRTVVANSPLHFGNGTRLTVT.

This chain uses TRBV27 with TRBJ1-1; D unclear. CDR3 length equals 16 residues. V was cut by 2 bases and J by 0 bases, with 13 bases left in between. Per germline, CDR1 MNHEY and CDR2 SMNVEV (reference sequence). The CDR3 is CASSLGPDGVNTEAFF. CDR3 sequence (DNA): TGTGCCAGCAGTTTAGGCCCGGATGGAGTGAACACTGAAGCTTTCTTT.

This chain connects TRBV19 to TRBJ1-5, with D tentatively TRBD1 (5 bases). Germline V gene data show CDR1 as LNHDA and CDR2 as SQIVND (reference sequence). Trimming left V 8 bases short and J 3 bases short, with 20 bases between. CDR3 length: 16 residues. The CDR3 loop reads CASGRIARGVNQPQHF. The CDR3 DNA reads as TGTGCCAGTGGGAGAATAGCCCGGGGGGTCAATCAGCCCCAGCATTTT.

The rearrangement uses TRBV6-5 and TRBJ2-1; 7 bases line up with TRBD2. The CDR3 consists of 15 residues. Unmatched junction bases numbered 4, after V lost 5 bases and J lost 0 bases. Germline lookup yields CDR1 MNHEY and CDR2 SVGAGI. The DNA for the CDR3 is TGTGCCAGCAGTCCAACGGGGGGCTCCTACAATGAGCAGTTCTTC. This encodes CASSPTGGSYNEQFF.

This chain joins TRBV6-1 and TRBJ1-4; maybe TRBD1 (5 bases). The ends were cut back, 4 bases at V and 5 bases at J, with 17 bases in the middle. CDR1 and CDR2 (germline): MNHNS, SASEGT. The CDR3 is 16 amino acids. The CDR3: CASSGDARRLNEKLFF. DNA of the CDR3: TGTGCCAGCAGTGGGGACGCTCGAAGATTGAATGAAAAACTGTTTTTT.

The chain has TRBV13 and TRBJ2-1, with TRBD1 identical over 12 bases. V shed 0 bases and J 7 bases; nucleotides not matched to a gene: 10. The CDR3 spans 18 residues. CDR1 is PRHDT, CDR2 FYEKMQ, per germline (reference sequence). The CDR3 sequence is CASSLGLYRDRGQNEQFF. The CDR3, as DNA: TGTGCCAGCAGCTTAGGCCTTTATCGGGACAGGGGGCAAAATGAGCAGTTCTTC.

The rearrangement joins TRBV11-2 to TRBJ2-3; 8 bases align to TRBD1. Per germline, CDR1 SGHAT and CDR2 FQNNGV. Germline trimming cut 5 bases from V and 0 bases from J; bases unmatched to any gene: 1. The CDR3 consists of 14 residues. The CDR3 protein is CASSRTGSTDTQYF. The CDR3 nucleotides read TGTGCCAGCAGCCGGACAGGGAGCACAGATACGCAGTATTTT.

This chain's CDR3 is CASSGTGYYEQYF. The CDR3, as DNA: TGTGCCAGCAGCGGGACAGGGTACTACGAGCAGTACTTC. The chain recombines TRBV5-8 with TRBJ2-7; 9 positions agree with TRBD1. V dropped 4 bases and J dropped 3; count of bases not matched to a gene: 2. In germline, CDR1 is SGHTS, CDR2 YDEGEE. The CDR3 is made up of 13 amino acids.

V is TRBV25-1 and J is TRBJ1-6; D is perhaps TRBD1 (6 bases). The germline V gene has CDR1 MGHDK and CDR2 SYGVNS. The CDR3 has 17 residues. V lost 3 bases to trimming and J lost 8 bases, with 20 bases between them. CDR3 region: CASSDGQLTGFHSPLHF. The CDR3, as DNA: TGTGCCAGCAGTGACGGGCAACTTACAGGGTTTCATTCACCCCTCCACTTT.

The V call is TRBV5-1, the J call TRBJ2-5, with 12 bases fitting TRBD2. Germline-derived CDR1 and CDR2 are SGHRS and YFSETQ. The CDR3 has 16 amino acids. V was pared by 4 bases and J by 2 bases, with 6 bases of the junction left unmatched. Written as DNA, the CDR3 is TGCGCCAGCAGCATAGGACTAGCGGGGTGGCAAGAGACCCAGTACTTC. Translation: CASSIGLAGWQETQYF.